What follows are 11 T cell receptor beta chains derived from one specimen sequenced in a study of blood T cell repertoires in COVID-19. Libraries were prepared by immunoSEQ multiplex PCR; TCRdb keeps only in-frame clonotypes and omits some of them. The sample yields about 310,000 clones, roughly 91% seen once. The sample comprised peripheral blood. The receptors derive from a man aged 50-59 years with active or convalescent COVID-19.

This CDR3 is CSVDDRVYMNTEAFF. The DNA for the CDR3 is TGCAGCGTTGATGACAGGGTCTACATGAACACTGAAGCTTTCTTT. The chain links TRBV29-1 to TRBJ1-1; 7 bases are shared with TRBD1. Looked up from germline, CDR1 is SQVTM and CDR2 is ANQGSEA. The CDR3 is made up of 15 amino acids. The junction had 7 bases not matched to a gene; V was cut back by 3 bases and J by 0 bases.

This rearrangement joins TRBV18 to TRBJ2-1; 10 bases agree with TRBD2. CDR3 length equals 15 residues. Germline CDR1 is KGHSH and CDR2 is LQKENI. After removal of 3 bases from V and 8 bases from J, the junction contained 7 bases not matched to a gene. In DNA, the CDR3 is TGTGCCAGCTCACCGCTAGCGGGAGTTAGCGATGAGCAGTTCTTC. Translating gives CASSPLAGVSDEQFF.

The rearrangement links TRBV29-1 to TRBJ1-4; D may be TRBD1 (5 bases). This CDR3 is 13 amino acids long. Trimming took 1 base from V and 7 from J, leaving 10 bases between them. Germline CDR1 SQVTM, CDR2 ANQGSEA. The CDR3 DNA sequence: TGCAGCGTTGAAGGGGGGGTAGGTGAAAAACTGTTTTTT. Translating it yields CSVEGGVGEKLFF.

V usage is TRBV20-1 and J usage is TRBJ1-5; TRBD1 matches at 10 bases. The germline gives CDR1 DFQATT, CDR2 SNEGSKA (reference sequence). Trimming took 3 bases from V and 7 from J; bases not matched to a gene: 9. The CDR3 is 15 amino acids. This CDR3 is CSASPPGTGDQPQHF. Here the CDR3 DNA reads TGCAGTGCTAGTCCCCCCGGGACAGGGGACCAGCCCCAGCATTTT.

This rearrangement joins TRBV27 to TRBJ1-2, with 8 bases identical to TRBD1. The ends lost 7 bases at V and 0 bases at J; junction bases unmatched: 13. This CDR3 has 17 residues. Per the germline V gene, CDR1 is MNHEY and CDR2 is SMNVEV (reference sequence). The DNA of the CDR3 is TGTGCCAGCACCTTTCTCCCCCAGGGGGCCGCTAACTATGGCTACACCTTC. It yields the protein CASTFLPQGAANYGYTF.

The count of this clone is one. This chain uses TRBV29-1 with TRBJ1-1, with D possibly matching TRBD1 (6 bases). V dropped 5 bases and J dropped 0 bases, with 10 bases sitting between them. CDR1 is SQVTM, CDR2 ANQGSEA, per germline. The CDR3 spans 13 residues. The DNA of the CDR3 is TGCAGCGTTACCAGGGACATGAACACTGAAGCTTTCTTT. Its protein is CSVTRDMNTEAFF. Full variable domain (remainder filled in from reference TRBV29-1 and TRBJ1-1): SAVISQKPSRDICQRGTSLTIQCQVDSQVTMMFWYRQQPGQSLTLIATANQGSEATYESGFVIDKFPISRPNLTFSTLTVSNMSPEDSSIYLCSVTRDMNTEAFFGQGTRLTVV.

The chain combines TRBV5-1 with TRBJ1-1; TRBD1 aligns across 8 bases. The CDR3 consists of 16 residues. The germline V gene encodes CDR1 SGHRS and CDR2 YFSETQ. V lost 0 bases to trimming and J lost 1 base; unmatched junction nucleotides: 5. The CDR3 nucleotides read TGCGCCAGCAGCTTGGCCCCCGGGACAGGGAACACTGAAGCTTTCTTT. This gives the protein CASSLAPGTGNTEAFF.

V usage is TRBV6-1 and J usage is TRBJ1-2; D is unresolved. The CDR3 length is 13 residues. Trimming stripped 2 bases from V and 0 bases from J, with 4 bases between. Germline V gives CDR1 MNHNS, CDR2 SASEGT. The CDR3 bases are TGTGCCAGCAGTGAACATTCTAACTATGGCTACACCTTC. Its protein is CASSEHSNYGYTF.

The V gene is TRBV6-5, the J gene TRBJ1-1, with D tentatively TRBD1 (6 bases). CDR1 MNHEY and CDR2 SVGAGI come from the germline V gene. The CDR3 contains 14 residues. V dropped 3 bases and J dropped 4 bases, with 12 bases sitting between them. The DNA of the CDR3 is TGTGCCAGCAGTTATAAAACAGGGTCCACTGAAGCTTTCTTT. It translates to CASSYKTGSTEAFF.

This chain connects TRBV2 to TRBJ1-2, with TRBD1 as a possible D gene (5 bases). V lost 6 bases and J lost 8, with 16 bases in between. This CDR3 contains 13 residues. Germline assignment: CDR1 SNHLY and CDR2 FYNNEI. CDR3 bases: TGTGCCAGCAGGGTACAGGATCTCTCAGGCTACACCTTC. Protein product: CASRVQDLSGYTF. The full variable domain, in which reference TRBV2 and TRBJ1-2 provide the parts outside the CDR3, is EPEVTQTPSHQVTQMGQEVILRCVPISNHLYFYWYRQILGQKVEFLVSFYNNEISEKSEIFDDQFSVERPDGSNFTLKIRSTKLEDSAMYFCASRVQDLSGYTFGSGTRLTVV.

The chain is built from TRBV11-2 and TRBJ2-3; 8 nucleotides align to TRBD1. From germline, CDR1 is SGHAT and CDR2 FQNNGV. The CDR3 contains 18 residues. With 0 bases clipped from V and 1 base from J, the junction kept 9 bases outside the gene matches. For the CDR3, the DNA is TGTGCCAGCAGCTTAGAATTCGGTACAGGGGGTGGCACAGATACGCAGTATTTT. This codes for CASSLEFGTGGGTDTQYF.